This TCR beta chain was profiled in a study of Ad26.COV2.S vaccination and SARS-CoV-2 variants. Broader study findings: Considerable breadth of spike-specific CD8+ and CD4+ T cell responses has reportedly been documented following vaccination. The placebo group had lower spike-specific TCR breadth than the vaccine recipients did.

Some clones are missing from TCRdb's copy, which holds only in-frame ones; the method was immunoSEQ multiplex PCR. This table has around 270,000 clones, roughly nine tenths appearing once. Treatment in this sample: over 15 received Ad26.COV2.S at low or high dose, single or two shots; roughly five received placebo; per-sample allocation not given. After the first vaccine or placebo injection, samples were drawn on day 63. Germline-derived CDR1 and CDR2 are SGHVS and FQNEAQ. The CDR3 is made up of 15 amino acids. Losses at the gene ends were 5 bases for V and 5 bases for J; bases not matched to a gene: 9. Notes on this clone: Its antigen is not identified.

The material was peripheral blood, obtained in a trial of Ad26.COV2.S vaccine versus placebo. This sequence originates from a person aged 18-60 years who received the Ad26.COV2.S COVID-19 vaccine or a placebo. The chain uses TRBV7-8 and TRBJ2-7; the match to TRBD1 covers 10 bases. CDR3 nucleotides: TGTGCCAGCAGCCTTCTGGGGACAGGGGTCCACGAGCAGTACTTC. As protein: CASSLLGTGVHEQYF.